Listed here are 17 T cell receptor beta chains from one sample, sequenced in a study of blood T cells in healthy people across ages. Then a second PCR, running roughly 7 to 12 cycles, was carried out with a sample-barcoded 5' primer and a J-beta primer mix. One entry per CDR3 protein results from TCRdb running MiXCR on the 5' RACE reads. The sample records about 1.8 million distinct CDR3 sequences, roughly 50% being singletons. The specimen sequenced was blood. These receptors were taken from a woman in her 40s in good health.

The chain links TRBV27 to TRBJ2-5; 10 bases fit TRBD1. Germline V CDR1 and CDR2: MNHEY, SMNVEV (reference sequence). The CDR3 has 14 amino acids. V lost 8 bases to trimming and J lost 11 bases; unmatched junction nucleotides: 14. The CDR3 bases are TGTGCCAGCTTCCGACAGGGGGCGCGGAATGAGCAGTACTTC. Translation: CASFRQGARNEQYF.

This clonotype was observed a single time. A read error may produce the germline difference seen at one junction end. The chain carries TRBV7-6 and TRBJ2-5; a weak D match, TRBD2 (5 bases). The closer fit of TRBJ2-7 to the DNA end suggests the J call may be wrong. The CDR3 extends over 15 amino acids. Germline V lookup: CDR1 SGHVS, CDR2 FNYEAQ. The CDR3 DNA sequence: TGTGCCAGCAGTTCTAGCAACACAGTTTCCTCCGAGCAGTACTTC. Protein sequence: CASSSSNTVSSEQYF.

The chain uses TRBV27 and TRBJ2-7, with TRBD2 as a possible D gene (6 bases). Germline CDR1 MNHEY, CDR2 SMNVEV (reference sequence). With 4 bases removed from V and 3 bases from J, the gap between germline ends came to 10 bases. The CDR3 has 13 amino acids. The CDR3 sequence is CASSWGDGYEQYF. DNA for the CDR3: TGTGCCAGCAGTTGGGGGGATGGCTACGAGCAGTACTTC.

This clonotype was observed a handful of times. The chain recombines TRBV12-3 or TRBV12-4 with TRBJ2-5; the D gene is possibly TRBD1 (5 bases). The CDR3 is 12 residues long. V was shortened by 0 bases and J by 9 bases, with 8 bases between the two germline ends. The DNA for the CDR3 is TGTGCCAGCAGTTTAGCTGCCAGGGCCCAGTACTTC. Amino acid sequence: CASSLAARAQYF.

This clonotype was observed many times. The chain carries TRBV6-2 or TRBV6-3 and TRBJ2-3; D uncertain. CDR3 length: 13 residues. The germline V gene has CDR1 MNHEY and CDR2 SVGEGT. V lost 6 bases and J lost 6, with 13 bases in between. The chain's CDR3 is CASSSASWDTQYF. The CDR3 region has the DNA TGTGCCAGCAGCTCCGCCTCGTGGGATACGCAGTATTTT.

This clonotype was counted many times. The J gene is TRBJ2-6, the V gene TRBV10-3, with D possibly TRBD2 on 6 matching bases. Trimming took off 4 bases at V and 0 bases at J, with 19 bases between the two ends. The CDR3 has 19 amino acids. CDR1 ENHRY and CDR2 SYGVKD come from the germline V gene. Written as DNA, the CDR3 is TGTGCCATCAGTGGGAACTACGGGAGTTTCGGCTCTGGGGCCAACGTCCTGACTTTC. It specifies CAISGNYGSFGSGANVLTF.

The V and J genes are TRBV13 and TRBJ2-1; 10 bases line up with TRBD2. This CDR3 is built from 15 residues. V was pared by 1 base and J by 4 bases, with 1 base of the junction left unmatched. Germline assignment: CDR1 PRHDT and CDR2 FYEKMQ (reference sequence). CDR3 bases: TGTGCCAGCAGCTTAGTTAGCGGGAGGTACAATGAGCAGTTCTTC. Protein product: CASSLVSGRYNEQFF.

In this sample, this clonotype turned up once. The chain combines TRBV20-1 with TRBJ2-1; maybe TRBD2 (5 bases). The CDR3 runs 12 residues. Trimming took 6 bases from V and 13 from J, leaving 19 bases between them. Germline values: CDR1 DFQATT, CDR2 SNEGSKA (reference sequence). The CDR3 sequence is CSAQSLGETQFF. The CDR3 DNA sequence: TGCAGTGCCCAATCACTCGGGGAGACCCAGTTCTTC.

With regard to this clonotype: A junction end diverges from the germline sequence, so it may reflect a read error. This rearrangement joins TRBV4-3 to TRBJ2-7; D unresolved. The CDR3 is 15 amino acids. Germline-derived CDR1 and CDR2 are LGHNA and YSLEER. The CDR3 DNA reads TGCGCCAGCAGCCAAGGCATAATGGGCTCCGACGAGCAGTACTTC. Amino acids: CASSQGIMGSDEQYF.

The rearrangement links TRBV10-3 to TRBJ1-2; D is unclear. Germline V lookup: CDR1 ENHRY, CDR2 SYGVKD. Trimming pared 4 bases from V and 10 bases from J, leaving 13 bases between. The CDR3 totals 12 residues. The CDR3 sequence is CAISGDGLFYTF. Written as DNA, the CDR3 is TGTGCCATCAGTGGAGACGGGCTATTCTACACCTTC.

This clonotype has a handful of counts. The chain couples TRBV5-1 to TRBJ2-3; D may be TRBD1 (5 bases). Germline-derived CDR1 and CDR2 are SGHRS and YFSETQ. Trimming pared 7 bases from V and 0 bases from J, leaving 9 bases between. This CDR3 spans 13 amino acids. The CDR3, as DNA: TGCGCCAGCGGACATTGGAGCACAGATACGCAGTATTTT. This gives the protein CASGHWSTDTQYF. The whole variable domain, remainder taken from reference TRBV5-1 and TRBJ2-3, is KAGVTQTPRYLIKTRGQQVTLSCSPISGHRSVSWYQQTPGQGLQFLFEYFSETQRNKGNFPGRFSGRQFSNSRSEMNVSTLELGDSALYLCASGHWSTDTQYFGPGTRLTVL.

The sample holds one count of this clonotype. CDR3 in amino acids: CATSRFDGQHGYTF. As DNA, the CDR3 is TGTGCCACCAGCAGATTTGACGGCCAGCATGGCTACACCTTC. The chain joins TRBV15 to TRBJ1-2; no definite D call. This CDR3 is 14 amino acids long. Germline lookup yields CDR1 LNHNV and CDR2 YYDKDF (reference sequence). The V end lost 2 bases, the J end lost 6 bases, and 13 bases lay between the germline ends.

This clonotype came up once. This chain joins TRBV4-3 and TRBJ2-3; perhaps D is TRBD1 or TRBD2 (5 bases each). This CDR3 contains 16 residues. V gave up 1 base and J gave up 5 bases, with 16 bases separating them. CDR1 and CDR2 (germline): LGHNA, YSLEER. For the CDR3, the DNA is TGCGCCAGCAGCCAAGTTTGGCGGAGGCAGGGAGATACGCAGTATTTT. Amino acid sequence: CASSQVWRRQGDTQYF.

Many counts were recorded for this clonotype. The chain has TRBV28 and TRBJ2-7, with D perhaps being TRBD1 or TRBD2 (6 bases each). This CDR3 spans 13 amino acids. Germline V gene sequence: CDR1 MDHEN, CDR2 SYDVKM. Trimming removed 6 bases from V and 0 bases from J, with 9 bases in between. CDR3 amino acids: CASSGGHSYEQYF. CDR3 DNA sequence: TGTGCCAGCAGCGGGGGACACTCCTACGAGCAGTACTTC.

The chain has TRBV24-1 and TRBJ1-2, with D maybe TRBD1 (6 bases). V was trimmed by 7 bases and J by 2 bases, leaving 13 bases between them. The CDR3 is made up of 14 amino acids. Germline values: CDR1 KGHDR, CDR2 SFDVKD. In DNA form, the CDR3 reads TGTGCCACCAGCCACAGGGACCCAAACTATGGCTACACCTTC. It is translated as CATSHRDPNYGYTF.

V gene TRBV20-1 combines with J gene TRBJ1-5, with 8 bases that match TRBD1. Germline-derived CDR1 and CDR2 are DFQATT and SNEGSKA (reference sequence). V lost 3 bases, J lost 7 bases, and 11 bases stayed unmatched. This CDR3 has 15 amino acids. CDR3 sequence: CSARTDRGETQPQHF. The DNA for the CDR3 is TGCAGTGCTAGGACCGACAGGGGAGAAACCCAGCCCCAGCATTTT.

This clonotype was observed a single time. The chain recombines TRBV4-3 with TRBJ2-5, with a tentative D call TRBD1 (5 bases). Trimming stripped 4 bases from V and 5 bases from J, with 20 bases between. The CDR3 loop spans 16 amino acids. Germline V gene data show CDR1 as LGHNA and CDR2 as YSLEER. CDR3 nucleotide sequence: TGCGCCAGCAGCCCAGATGCGACAGTTTTTGGGGAGACCCAGTACTTC. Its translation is CASSPDATVFGETQYF.